The clone carrying this T cell receptor (beta chain) has a count of ten or more. Germline CDR1 and CDR2: MNHEY and SVGEGT. The CDR3 is 14 residues long. V was shortened by 6 bases and J by 6 bases, with 18 bases between the two germline ends. Original handling: Sample TCR counts, which ranged from about 23,224 to 700,000, had a median of about 100,000. TCRdb used MiXCR to reprocess the RACE reads, holding one entry per CDR3 protein. V and J calls and clone size were set by TCRdb, not the authors. The table lists about 250,000 distinct CDR3 sequences, around 7.3% of them singletons. The data originate from a study of human T cells and chemical hapten exposure. Described time point: pre-sensitization, week 0. Treatment reported: therapeutic diphenylcyclopropenone sensitization with weekly scalp DPC.

The TCR was taken from a man aged 18 to 30 with alopecia areata. Some clones in this sample may be carry-over from other donors' samples. V and J are TRBV6-2 or TRBV6-3 and TRBJ2-7; D might be TRBD1 (6 bases). The sample consisted of whole blood, taken in connection with sensitization to the hapten diphenylcyclopropenone (DPC). Here the CDR3 reads CASRNDRNRREQYV. DNA of the CDR3: TGTGCCAGCAGGAACGACAGGAACCGACGCGAGCAGTACGTC.